This T cell receptor (beta chain) was profiled in a study of cytomegalovirus exposure and HLA in healthy donors (dated 2017 in TCRdb). Looking at the study overall: An earlier analysis of roughly 500 of the donors reported approximately 290 Gb of sequence data and 120 million or so unique TCR beta sequences from some 180 million T cells. Around 330 gigabases of sequencing data and 91 million or so unique TCR sequences made up an early release that covered roughly 670 HLA-typed donors. Among the roughly 410 genotyped donors, about 83% belonged to the genetic ancestry cluster associated with self-reported Caucasian donors. The study aimed to test whether cataloging public T cell receptors could reveal signatures of past pathogen exposure. Using immunosequencing, the study profiled T cell repertoires from 550 to 750 subjects and related those repertoires to cytomegalovirus serostatus. A separate validation cohort of about 110 different subjects was used in addition to the roughly 700-subject first cohort. The study combined high-throughput TCR immunosequencing, statistical association of individual TCRs with disease status, and machine learning to predict cytomegalovirus infection status. To study patterns of TCR occurrence, a later analysis re-analyzed previously published TCR beta repertoires from 600 to 750 donors and added high-resolution HLA genotyping. The later analysis used no new phenotypic data to find candidate immune exposures, relying instead on TCR beta sequences and their occurrence across donors. To decide whether each TCR beta V gene segment behaved as functional or pseudogenic, an earlier analysis of some 580 of the donors relied on high-throughput TCR beta sequencing. Alongside the repertoire data, information on donor age, sex, ethnicity and CMV serostatus was compiled. A later genetic analysis used genome-wide SNP genotypes for 398 of the 666 donors, treating that subset as a discovery cohort. All discovery cohort repertoires had been generated on a single sequencing platform. HLA typing included class I and class II loci at four-digit resolution. The number of donors typed differed by locus, with 629-630 for A, B, C, DRB1 and DQB1, around 500 for DQA1, 600 to 610 for DPA1, and some 450 for DPB1. A handful of DR-DQ haplotypes were handled as single units for association and clustering because linkage in the cohort was strong. Among approximately 370 genotyped donors of the cohort, an average of about 240,000 unique TCR beta nucleotide sequences was sequenced per donor, of which about 19% were non-productive.

From cysteine to phenylalanine, the CDR3 is 15 amino acids long. Only CDR3 DNA is held: 45 bases, read in frame from base 1. Looking up the germline V gene (reference sequence) yields CDR1 SEHNR and CDR2 FQNEAQ. V is reduced by 7 bases and J by 5 bases, leaving a spacing of 20 bases between them. The library was produced with the immunoSEQ multiplex PCR assay. For the multiplex PCR, a mixture combining 60 forward primers for TCR Vbeta segments and 13 reverse primers for TCR Jbeta segments was used. A multiplex PCR assay on genomic DNA amplified the CDR3 region of rearranged TCR beta genes. The Illumina HiSeq System was used to sequence the amplified TCR beta libraries as 87-base-pair reads. The source study handled its data this way. In a later analysis, around 80 million unique TCR beta chains were counted across the 650 to 700 repertoires, and around 11 million of these chains were shared by at least two donors. Raw reads were error-corrected and collapsed into unique sequences by a nearest-neighbor algorithm in which closely related sequences were merged to remove PCR and sequencing errors. V, D and J gene segments were assigned by aligning CDR3 sequences to IMGT reference sequences. For a sequence to be retained, a match of at least six nucleotides was required to both a V gene segment and a J gene segment. Rearrangements were classified as productive when the CDR3 lacked stop codons and remained in frame with V and J, and all other rearrangements were classified as non-productive. Following IMGT convention, CDR3 was defined as the stretch from the second conserved V-encoded cysteine to the conserved J-encoded phenylalanine. In an earlier analysis of around 570 of the donors, sequences lacking an unambiguous match to a single V gene segment were excluded. An earlier analysis of approximately 590 of the donors classified V segments as functional when productive rearrangements were above 56.7% and as segregating when the standard deviation between donors was above 5%. A statistical classification framework was built to diagnose cytomegalovirus status from the catalog of TCR beta chain sequences. In a later analysis, V and J genes were assigned by comparing TCR nucleotide sequences against IMGT/GENE-DB human TR gene sequences. A later analysis assigned CDR3 sequences and most-parsimonious VDJ recombination scenarios with the TCRdist pipeline. In a later analysis, each TCR beta chain was defined by its CDR3 amino acid sequence together with its V-gene family, and reads lacking a unique V-gene family were excluded. A later analysis removed 592 highly shared, low-generation-probability nucleotide sequences to deal with suspected cross-contamination and a sequencing artifact. For each public chain, a later analysis derived a clonal expansion index from normalized ranks of inferred template counts within each repertoire. In a later analysis, generation probabilities were computed using a VDJ recombination model fitted to out-of-frame rearrangements, and the results were checked against IGoR. A later analysis scored TCR-TCR, TCR-HLA and TCR-CMV co-occurrence with hypergeometric tests, applying a repertoire-size bias correction to TCR pairs. In a later analysis, false discovery rates were estimated by permuting HLA or CMV assignments 20 times. A later analysis grouped co-occurring TCRs with DBSCAN, adding TCRdist sequence similarity when clustering within HLA-allele-positive subsets. Repertoires with fewer than 30,000 or more than 120,000 public chains were left out of co-occurrence clustering, as were a few repertoires with anomalous nucleotide sharing. TCRdb holds this immuneACCESS table with in-frame rearrangements only. Some clones are missing; in checked studies, unresolved V genes explain under half, and the rest has no known cause. The DNA was the basis for D and trimming; V, J and clone size are from that table. This sample comprises under 150,000 clones, about 78% of them detected only once. The ten largest clones add up to 2.5% to 3% of the sample.

Paper-wide results and their limitations: Because some donors lacked HLA typing at each locus, the association tests relied only on the typed subset. Because counts were too low, approximately 18 rarely observed V segments, including chromosome 9 orphons, were excluded from the earlier analysis of several hundred of the donors. The classifier was reported to diagnose cytomegalovirus status with high specificity and sensitivity in both the original cohort and the validation cohort. In a later analysis, several top co-occurrence clusters were reported to appear linked to parvovirus B19, influenza, CMV and Epstein-Barr virus. When HLA alleles, especially DR and DQ, strongly co-occurred, TCR associations were difficult to assign to individual alleles. A few of the identified cytomegalovirus-associated TCR beta chains were confirmed in vitro to be specific for cytomegalovirus antigens. In a later analysis, HLA-associated TCR beta chains showed more clonal expansion and lower generation probabilities than non-associated chains that were equally common. At a false discovery rate of 0.05, a later analysis linked some 18,000 TCR beta sequences to specific HLA alleles. CMV serostatus was the only immune exposure information available for the cohort. While some public TCRs were present in many individuals, most TCR sequences turned up only very rarely across donors. The presence/absence analyses assumed that sequencing depth was roughly uniform across donors, and that assumption may not be true. A cluster of highly shared sequence variants was judged likely to be a technical artifact of the sequencing pipeline. A later analysis found that most CMV-associated TCR beta chains appeared HLA-restricted, with HLA associations seemingly driven largely by CMV exposure. According to a later genetic analysis, donors in an Asian-associated ancestry cluster had fewer N-insertions in productive TCRs than the approximately 610-donor mean. A further reported finding was that TCR beta sequences accurately predicted the HLA-A and HLA-B alleles for most subjects in the first cohort. The cohort was sequenced for TCR beta chains only, and without alpha or paired-chain data the features that could be detected were limited. A total of 164 TCR beta chains were listed by the study as associated with cytomegalovirus. According to the authors, the approach could potentially be generalized to other disease states and immunological phenotypes. Linkage disequilibrium might explain the correlated functional status among segregating V segments, but an unknown experimental factor could not be excluded. An association between a missense DCLRE1C variant and V-gene and J-gene trimming of TCR beta chains was found in a later genetic analysis and replicated in an independent cohort. In an earlier analysis of over 550 of the donors, most TCR beta V segments were observed in productive rearrangements about 87% or about 30% of the time, broadly matching IMGT annotations. Some IMGT-functional V segments, including TRBV6-2 and TRBV6-3, could not be told apart with the 87-base-pair reads, so those segments were excluded. In a later analysis, TCR association rates were found to vary across HLA loci, with the most associated TCRs seen for DRB1 alleles and the fewest for HLA-C alleles.

Note on this clone: It lacks a known antigen. Base qualities are not at hand, and no much larger clone is one base apart.

In total, just over 650 healthy bone marrow donors made up the cohort. At the time of sampling, all cohort members were nominally healthy, though unrecorded immune exposures were likely present. The donor was CMV seronegative and belonged to the group of over 300 seronegative cohort members. A peripheral blood sample was collected from each donor, and TCR beta sequencing was performed on peripheral blood mononuclear cells. Genomic DNA was extracted from the blood cell samples with the Qiagen DNeasy Blood Extraction Kit. This chain is built from TRBV7-9 and TRBJ2-5; TRBD2 could be the D gene, as 7 bases match. The specimen sequenced was PBMCs. This receptor was obtained from a male donor in good health and CMV-seronegative. The encoded CDR3 is CASTNFGGAGETQYF. The DNA sequence follows: TGTGCCAGCACCAACTTTGGGGGGGCGGGGGAGACCCAGTACTTC.